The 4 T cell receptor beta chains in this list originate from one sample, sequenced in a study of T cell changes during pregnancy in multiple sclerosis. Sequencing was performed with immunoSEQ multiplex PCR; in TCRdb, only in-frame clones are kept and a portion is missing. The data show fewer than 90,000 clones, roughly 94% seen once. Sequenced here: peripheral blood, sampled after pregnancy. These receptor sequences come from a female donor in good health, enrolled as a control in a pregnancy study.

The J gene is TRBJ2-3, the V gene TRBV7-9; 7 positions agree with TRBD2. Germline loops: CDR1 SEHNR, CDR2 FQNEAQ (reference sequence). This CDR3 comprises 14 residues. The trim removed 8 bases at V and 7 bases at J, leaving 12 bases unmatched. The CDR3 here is CASHILREAHTQYF. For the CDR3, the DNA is TGTGCCAGCCACATCCTACGGGAGGCCCATACGCAGTATTTT.

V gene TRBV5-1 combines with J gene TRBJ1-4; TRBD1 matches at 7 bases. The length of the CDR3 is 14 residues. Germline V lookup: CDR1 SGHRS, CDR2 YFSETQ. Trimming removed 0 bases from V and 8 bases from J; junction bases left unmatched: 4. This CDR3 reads CASSLEGGGEKLFF. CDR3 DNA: TGCGCCAGCAGCTTGGAAGGGGGCGGCGAAAAACTGTTTTTT. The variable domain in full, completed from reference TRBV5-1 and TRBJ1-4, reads KAGVTQTPRYLIKTRGQQVTLSCSPISGHRSVSWYQQTPGQGLQFLFEYFSETQRNKGNFPGRFSGRQFSNSRSEMNVSTLELGDSALYLCASSLEGGGEKLFFGSGTQLSVL.

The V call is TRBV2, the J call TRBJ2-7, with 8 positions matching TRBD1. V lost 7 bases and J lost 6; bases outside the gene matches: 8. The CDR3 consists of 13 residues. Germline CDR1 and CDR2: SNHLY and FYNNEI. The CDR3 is CASKTGQVSEQYF. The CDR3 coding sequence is TGTGCCAGCAAGACGGGACAGGTGAGCGAGCAGTACTTC.

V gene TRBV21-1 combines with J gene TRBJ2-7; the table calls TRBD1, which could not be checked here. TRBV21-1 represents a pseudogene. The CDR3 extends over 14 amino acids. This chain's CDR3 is CASSKENRADEQYF. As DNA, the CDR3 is TGTGCCAGCAGCAAAGAAAACAGGGCGGACGAGCAGTACTTC.